This T cell receptor (beta chain) emerged from a study of shared clonotypes between healthy human individuals. Study conclusions and caveats: There were few donors, and this limited the genetic and exposure-history diversity represented.

CDR3 length: 13 residues. The V and J ends lost 5 bases and 8 bases, in that order; junction bases with no gene match: 5. In germline, CDR1 is SGHTA, CDR2 FQGTGA. Using immunoSEQ multiplex PCR, the repertoire was profiled, and TCRdb retains in-frame clones only, with some absent. The sample records some 2,500,000 clones, approximately 93% being singletons. Notes on this clone: Its antigen is not identified.

Sequenced sample: naive CD4+ T cells from PBMCs. Documented subset: CD45RA+ positively selected. The TCR was taken from a man younger than 30 in good health. Some clones in this sample may be carry-over from other donors' samples. The chain carries TRBV7-3 and TRBJ1-4, with 7 bases identical to TRBD1. Written as DNA, the CDR3 is TGTGCCAGCAGCAGGGGGCCGGGGGAAAAACTGTTTTTT. It encodes CASSRGPGEKLFF.